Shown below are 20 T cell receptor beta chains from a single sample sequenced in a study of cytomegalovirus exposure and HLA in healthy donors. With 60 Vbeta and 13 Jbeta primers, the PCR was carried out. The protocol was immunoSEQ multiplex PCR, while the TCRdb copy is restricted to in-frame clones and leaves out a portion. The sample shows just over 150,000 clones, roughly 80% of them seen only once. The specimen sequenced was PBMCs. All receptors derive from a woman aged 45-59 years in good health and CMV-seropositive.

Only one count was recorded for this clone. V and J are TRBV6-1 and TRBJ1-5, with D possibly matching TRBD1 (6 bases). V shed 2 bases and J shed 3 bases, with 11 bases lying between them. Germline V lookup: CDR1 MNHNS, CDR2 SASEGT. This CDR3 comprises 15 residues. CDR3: CASSELAGDNQPQHF. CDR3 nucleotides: TGTGCCAGCAGTGAACTCGCAGGGGACAATCAGCCCCAGCATTTT.

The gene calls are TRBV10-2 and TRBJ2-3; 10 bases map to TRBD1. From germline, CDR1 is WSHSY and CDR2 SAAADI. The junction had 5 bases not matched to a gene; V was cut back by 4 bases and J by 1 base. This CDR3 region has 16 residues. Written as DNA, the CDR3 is TGCGCCAGCAGTGGGTTTGGGACAGGGGGCACAGATACGCAGTATTTT. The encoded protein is CASSGFGTGGTDTQYF.

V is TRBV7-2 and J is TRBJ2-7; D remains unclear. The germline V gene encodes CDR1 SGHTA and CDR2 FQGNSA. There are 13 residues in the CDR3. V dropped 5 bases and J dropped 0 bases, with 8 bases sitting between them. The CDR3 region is CASSTRFSYEQYF. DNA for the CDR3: TGTGCCAGCAGCACCAGATTCTCCTACGAGCAGTACTTC.

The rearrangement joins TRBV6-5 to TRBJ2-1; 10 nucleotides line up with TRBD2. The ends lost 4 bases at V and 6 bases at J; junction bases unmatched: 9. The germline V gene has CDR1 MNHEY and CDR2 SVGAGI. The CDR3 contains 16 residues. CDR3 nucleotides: TGTGCCAGCAGTTCCTGGACTAGCGGTAAGGGCAATGAGCAGTTCTTC. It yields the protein CASSSWTSGKGNEQFF.

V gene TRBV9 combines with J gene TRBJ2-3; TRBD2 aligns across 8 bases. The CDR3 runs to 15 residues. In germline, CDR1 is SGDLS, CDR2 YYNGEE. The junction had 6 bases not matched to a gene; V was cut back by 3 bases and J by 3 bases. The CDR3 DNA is TGTGCCAGCAGCGCCCGACTAGCGTTTACAGATACGCAGTATTTT. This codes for CASSARLAFTDTQYF.

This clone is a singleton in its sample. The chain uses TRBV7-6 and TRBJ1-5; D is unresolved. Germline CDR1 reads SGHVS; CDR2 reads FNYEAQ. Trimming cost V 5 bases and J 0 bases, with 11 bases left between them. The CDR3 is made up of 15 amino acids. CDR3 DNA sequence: TGTGCCAGCAGCGCGCGCGCGGGTAGCAATCAGCCCCAGCATTTT. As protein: CASSARAGSNQPQHF.

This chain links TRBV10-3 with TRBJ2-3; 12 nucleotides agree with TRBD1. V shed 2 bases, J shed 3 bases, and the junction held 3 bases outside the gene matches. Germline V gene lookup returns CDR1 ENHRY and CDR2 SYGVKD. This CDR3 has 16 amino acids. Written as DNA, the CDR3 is TGTGCCATCAGTGAGAAGGGACAGGGGGCAACAGATACGCAGTATTTT. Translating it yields CAISEKGQGATDTQYF.

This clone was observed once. The CDR3 region is CASSTSTGSGANVLTF. CDR3 DNA: TGTGCCAGTAGTACCTCGACAGGGTCCGGGGCCAACGTCCTGACTTTC. The J gene is TRBJ2-6, the V gene TRBV19, with 7 bases identical to TRBD1. V shed 4 bases and J 4 bases; nucleotides not matched to a gene: 7. This CDR3 spans 16 amino acids. CDR1 and CDR2 from the germline V gene are LNHDA and SQIVND (reference sequence). Full variable domain (missing parts from reference TRBV19 and TRBJ2-6): DGGITQSPKYLFRKEGQNVTLSCEQNLNHDAMYWYRQDPGQGLRLIYYSQIVNDFQKGDIAEGYSVSREKKESFPLTVTSAQKNPTAFYLCASSTSTGSGANVLTFGAGSRLTVL.

The CDR3 sequence is CASSLSVTGNPGELFF. The CDR3 DNA is TGCGCCAGCAGCTTGTCGGTGACAGGGAATCCCGGGGAGCTGTTTTTT. The chain uses TRBV5-1 and TRBJ2-2; 7 nucleotides align to TRBD1. CDR3 size: 16 residues. V was pared by 1 base and J by 6 bases, with 9 bases of the junction left unmatched. Looked up from germline, CDR1 is SGHRS and CDR2 is YFSETQ.

This chain's CDR3 is CASSLTGASYEQYF. The DNA for the CDR3 is TGCGCCAGCAGCTTGACAGGGGCCTCCTACGAGCAGTACTTC. V and J are TRBV5-1 and TRBJ2-7; 7 bases are shared with TRBD1. Germline lookup yields CDR1 SGHRS and CDR2 YFSETQ. This CDR3 spans 14 amino acids. The V and J ends lost 1 base and 0 bases, in that order; junction bases with no gene match: 1. Looking up the rest from reference TRBV5-1 and TRBJ2-7 gives the full variable domain: KAGVTQTPRYLIKTRGQQVTLSCSPISGHRSVSWYQQTPGQGLQFLFEYFSETQRNKGNFPGRFSGRQFSNSRSEMNVSTLELGDSALYLCASSLTGASYEQYFGPGTRLTVT.

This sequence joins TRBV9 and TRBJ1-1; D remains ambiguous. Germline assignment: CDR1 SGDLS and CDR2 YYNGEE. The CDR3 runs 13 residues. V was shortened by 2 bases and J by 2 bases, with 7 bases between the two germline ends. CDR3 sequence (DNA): TGTGCCAGCAGCGTCTCCAGAAACACTGAAGCTTTCTTT. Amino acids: CASSVSRNTEAFF.

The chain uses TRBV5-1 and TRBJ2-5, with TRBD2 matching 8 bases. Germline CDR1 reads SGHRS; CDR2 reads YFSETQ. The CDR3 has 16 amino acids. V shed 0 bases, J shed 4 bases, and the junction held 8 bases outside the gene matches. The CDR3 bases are TGCGCCAGCAGCTTGGGGACTAGCCCCAGACGAGAGACCCAGTACTTC. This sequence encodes CASSLGTSPRRETQYF.

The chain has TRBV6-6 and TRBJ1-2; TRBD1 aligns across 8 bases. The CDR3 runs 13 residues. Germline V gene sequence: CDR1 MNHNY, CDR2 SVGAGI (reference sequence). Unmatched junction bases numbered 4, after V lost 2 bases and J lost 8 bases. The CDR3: CASSYATGGGYTF. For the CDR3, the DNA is TGTGCCAGCAGTTACGCAACAGGGGGAGGCTACACCTTC.

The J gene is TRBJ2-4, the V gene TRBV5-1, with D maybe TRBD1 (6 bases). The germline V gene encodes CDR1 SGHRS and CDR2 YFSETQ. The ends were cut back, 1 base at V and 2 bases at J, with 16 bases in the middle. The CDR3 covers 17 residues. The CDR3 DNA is TGCGCCAGCAGCTTGAACGGGCAGGGGTATCCCAAAAACATTCAGTACTTC. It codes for CASSLNGQGYPKNIQYF.

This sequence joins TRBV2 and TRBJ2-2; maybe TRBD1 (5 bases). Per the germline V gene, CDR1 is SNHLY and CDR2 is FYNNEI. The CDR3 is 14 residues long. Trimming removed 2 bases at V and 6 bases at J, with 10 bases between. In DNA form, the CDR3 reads TGTGCCAGCAGTGAAACAGGCTGGTCCGGGGAGCTGTTTTTT. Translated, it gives CASSETGWSGELFF. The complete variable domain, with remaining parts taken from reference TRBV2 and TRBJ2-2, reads EPEVTQTPSHQVTQMGQEVILRCVPISNHLYFYWYRQILGQKVEFLVSFYNNEISEKSEIFDDQFSVERPDGSNFTLKIRSTKLEDSAMYFCASSETGWSGELFFGEGSRLTVL.

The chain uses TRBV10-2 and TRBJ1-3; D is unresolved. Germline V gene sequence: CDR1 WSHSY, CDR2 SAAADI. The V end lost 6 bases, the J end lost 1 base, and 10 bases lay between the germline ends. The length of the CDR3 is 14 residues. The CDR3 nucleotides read TGCGCCAGCAGGGGTTCGGGTTCTGGAAACACCATATATTTT. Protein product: CASRGSGSGNTIYF.

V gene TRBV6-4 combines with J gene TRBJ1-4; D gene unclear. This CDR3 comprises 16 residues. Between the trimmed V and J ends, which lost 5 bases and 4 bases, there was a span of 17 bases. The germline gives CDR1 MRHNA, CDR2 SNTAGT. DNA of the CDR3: TGTGCCAGCAGTCCCCCGCCGGCCGGAGGTAATGAAAAACTGTTTTTT. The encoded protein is CASSPPPAGGNEKLFF.

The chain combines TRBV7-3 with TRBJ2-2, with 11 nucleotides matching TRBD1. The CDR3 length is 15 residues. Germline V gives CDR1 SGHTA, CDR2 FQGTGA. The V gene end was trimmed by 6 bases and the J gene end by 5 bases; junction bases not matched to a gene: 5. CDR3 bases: TGTGCCAGCAGTCCCGGGACAGGGGGGACCGGGGAGCTGTTTTTT. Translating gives CASSPGTGGTGELFF.

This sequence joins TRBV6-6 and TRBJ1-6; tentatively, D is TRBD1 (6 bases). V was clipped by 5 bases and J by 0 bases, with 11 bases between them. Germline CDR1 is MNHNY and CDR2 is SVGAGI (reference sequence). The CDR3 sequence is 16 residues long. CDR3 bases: TGTGCCAGCAGTCGGACAGCGAGCTCCTATAATTCACCCCTCCACTTT. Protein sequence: CASSRTASSYNSPLHF.

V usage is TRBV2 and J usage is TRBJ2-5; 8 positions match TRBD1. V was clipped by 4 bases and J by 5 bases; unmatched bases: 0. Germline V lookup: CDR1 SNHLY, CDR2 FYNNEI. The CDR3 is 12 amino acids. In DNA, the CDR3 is TGTGCCAGCAGTGGACAGGGGGAGACCCAGTACTTC. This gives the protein CASSGQGETQYF.